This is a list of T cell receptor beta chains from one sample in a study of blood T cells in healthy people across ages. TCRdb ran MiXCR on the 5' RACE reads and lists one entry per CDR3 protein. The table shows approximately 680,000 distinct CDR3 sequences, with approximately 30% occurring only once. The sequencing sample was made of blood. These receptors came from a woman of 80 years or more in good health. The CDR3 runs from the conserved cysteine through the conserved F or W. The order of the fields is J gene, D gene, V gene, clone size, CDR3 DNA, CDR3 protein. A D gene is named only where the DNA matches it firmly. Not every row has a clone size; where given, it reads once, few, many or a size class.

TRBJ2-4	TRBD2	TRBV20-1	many	TGCAGTGCCCCCCGGGGGGGGGACATTCAGTACTTC	CSAPRGGDIQYF
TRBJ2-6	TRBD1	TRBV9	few	TGTGCCAGCAGCGTACCGGACAGGGCCAGCTCTGGGGCCGACGTCCTGACTTTC	CASSVPDRASSGADVLTF
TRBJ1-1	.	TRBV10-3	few	TGTGCCATCAGTGAGTCGGGCCACACTGAAGCTTTCTTT	CAISESGHTEAFF
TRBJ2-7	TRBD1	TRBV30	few	TGTGCCTGGAGTGTAGGTGGGACAGGGGCCTACGAGCAGTACTTC	CAWSVGGTGAYEQYF
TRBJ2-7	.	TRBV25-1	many	TGTGCCAGCAGTGAGGGGGGCAGGGACTACGAGCAGTACTTC	CASSEGGRDYEQYF
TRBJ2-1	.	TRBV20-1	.	TGCAGTGCTCTCTACGACCCGGGCAATGAGCAGTTCTTC	CSALYDPGNEQFF
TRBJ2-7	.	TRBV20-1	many	TGCAGTGCCACCGGGACACTATTCGAGCAGTACTTC	CSATGTLFEQYF
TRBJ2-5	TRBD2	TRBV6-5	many	TGTGCCAGCAGCTCTAGCGGAGTCGGTAGTGAGACCCAGTACTTC	CASSSSGVGSETQYF
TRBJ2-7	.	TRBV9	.	TGTGCCAGCAGCGAGCGCCTCGACGGCTACGAGCAGTACTTC	CASSERLDGYEQYF
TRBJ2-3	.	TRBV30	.	TGTGCCTCCCGACAGGCGGGTAGCGGCACAGATACGCAGTATTTT	CASRQAGSGTDTQYF
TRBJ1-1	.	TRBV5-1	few	TGCGCCAGCAGCTTGACACAGTTTGAAGCTTTCTTT	CASSLTQFEAFF
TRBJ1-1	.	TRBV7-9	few	TGTGCCAGCAGCTTTTACGTGGGAGGGAGCACTGAAGCTTTCTTT	CASSFYVGGSTEAFF
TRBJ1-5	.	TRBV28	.	TGTGCCAGCAGTTTACGAGAAGGGAATCAGCCCCAGCATTTT	CASSLREGNQPQHF
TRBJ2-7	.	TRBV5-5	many	TGTGCCAGCAGCTTGATGACAGACGGCGAGCAGTACTTC	CASSLMTDGEQYF
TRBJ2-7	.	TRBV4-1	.	TGCGCCAGCAGCCATCTTAGACCGGGTCTACGTTACGAGCAGTACTTC	CASSHLRPGLRYEQYF
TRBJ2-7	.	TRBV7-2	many	TGTGCCAGCAGCCGTGTCTCCTACGAGCAGTACTTC	CASSRVSYEQYF
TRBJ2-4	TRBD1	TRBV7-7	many	TGTGCCAGCAGCGCGGGACAGGGGAACATTCAGTACTTC	CASSAGQGNIQYF
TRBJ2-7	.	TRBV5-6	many	TGTGCCAGCAGCTTACAGGGCACGGACGAGCAGTACTTC	CASSLQGTDEQYF
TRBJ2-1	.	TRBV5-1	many	TGCGCCAGCAGCTTGAACCTACGGCAGTTCTTC	CASSLNLRQFF
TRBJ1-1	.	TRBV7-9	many	TGTGCCAGCAGCTTCCCGACTGAAGCTTTCTTT	CASSFPTEAFF
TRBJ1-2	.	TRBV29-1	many	TGCAGCGTTGGGACGGCGGGATCTAACTATGGCTACACCTTC	CSVGTAGSNYGYTF
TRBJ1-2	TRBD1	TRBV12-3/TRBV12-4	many	TGTGCCAGCAGTATCCCGGGACAGGGGGCTACAGGCTACACCTTC	CASSIPGQGATGYTF
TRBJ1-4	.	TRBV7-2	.	TGTGCCAGCACCCCAGGAGGGGGAAAACTGTTTTTT	CASTPGGGKLFF
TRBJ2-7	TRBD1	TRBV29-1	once	TGCAGCGTTGGAGGACAGGGTTCTCCCTACGAGCAGTACTTC	CSVGGQGSPYEQYF
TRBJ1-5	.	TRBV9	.	TGTGCCAGCAGCGTCAGGGATCAGCCCCAGCATTTT	CASSVRDQPQHF
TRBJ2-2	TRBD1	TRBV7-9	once	TGTGCCGACAGCTCCGGGGGACAGGGAAAAACCGGGGAGCTGTTTTTT	CADSSGGQGKTGELFF
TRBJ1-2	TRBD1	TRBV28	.	TGTGCCAGCAGCTTACCGGGACAGGCCCGCTATGGCCACACCTTC	CASSLPGQARYGHTF
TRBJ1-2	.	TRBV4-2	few	TGTGCCGGCAGCCAAGTCGCTAACTATGACTACACCTTC	CAGSQVANYDYTF
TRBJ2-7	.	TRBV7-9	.	TGTGCCAGCAGCACTCCCGGGACTCCCGAGGTACCCTACAATGAGCAGTACTTC	CASSTPGTPEVPYNEQYF
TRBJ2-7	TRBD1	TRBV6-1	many	TGTGCCAGCAGTTTCCGGGGGACAGGGGAGGGCGAGCAGTACTTC	CASSFRGTGEGEQYF
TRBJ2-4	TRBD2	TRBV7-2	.	TGTGCCAGCAGCCTACGGACGGGACTACAAAAAAACATTCAGTACTTC	CASSLRTGLQKNIQYF
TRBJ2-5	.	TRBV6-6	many	TGTGCCAGCAGCATCTCCCAGGAGACCCAGTACTTC	CASSISQETQYF
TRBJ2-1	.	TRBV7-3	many	TGTGCCAGCAGCTTAAACGGTGGACCCCCCAATGAGCAGTTCTTC	CASSLNGGPPNEQFF
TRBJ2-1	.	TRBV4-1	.	TGCGCCAGCAGCCAAGGGCCGCAGGGGAGGAACAATGAGCAGTTCTTC	CASSQGPQGRNNEQFF
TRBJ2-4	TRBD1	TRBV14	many	TGTGCCAGCAGCTCCGGGACAGAAAACATTCAGTACTTC	CASSSGTENIQYF
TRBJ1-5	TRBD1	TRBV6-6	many	TGTGCCAGCAGTTTCGGAGGACAGGGGGTTAATCAGCCCCAGCATTTT	CASSFGGQGVNQPQHF
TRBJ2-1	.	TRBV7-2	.	TGTGCCAGCAGCTTAGTGGGCGGGAACTACAATGAGCAGTTCTTC	CASSLVGGNYNEQFF
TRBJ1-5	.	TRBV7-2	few	TGTGCCAGCAGCTTAGTAAGTAGTGGCCAGCCCCAGCATTTT	CASSLVSSGQPQHF
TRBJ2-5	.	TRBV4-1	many	TGCGCCAGCAGCCAGCCAGGACAAGAGACCCAGTACTTC	CASSQPGQETQYF
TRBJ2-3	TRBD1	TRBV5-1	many	TGCGCCAGCAGCTTGGGAGGGGGCGCCGCAGATACGCAGTATTTT	CASSLGGGAADTQYF
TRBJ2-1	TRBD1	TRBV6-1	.	TGTGCCAGCAGCGCCGGGACAGACTTCTGCAATGAGCAGTTCTTC	CASSAGTDFCNEQFF
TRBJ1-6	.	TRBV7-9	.	TGTGCCAGCTTGGCTATCGGGGGGTCGAATTCACCCCTCCACTTT	CASLAIGGSNSPLHF